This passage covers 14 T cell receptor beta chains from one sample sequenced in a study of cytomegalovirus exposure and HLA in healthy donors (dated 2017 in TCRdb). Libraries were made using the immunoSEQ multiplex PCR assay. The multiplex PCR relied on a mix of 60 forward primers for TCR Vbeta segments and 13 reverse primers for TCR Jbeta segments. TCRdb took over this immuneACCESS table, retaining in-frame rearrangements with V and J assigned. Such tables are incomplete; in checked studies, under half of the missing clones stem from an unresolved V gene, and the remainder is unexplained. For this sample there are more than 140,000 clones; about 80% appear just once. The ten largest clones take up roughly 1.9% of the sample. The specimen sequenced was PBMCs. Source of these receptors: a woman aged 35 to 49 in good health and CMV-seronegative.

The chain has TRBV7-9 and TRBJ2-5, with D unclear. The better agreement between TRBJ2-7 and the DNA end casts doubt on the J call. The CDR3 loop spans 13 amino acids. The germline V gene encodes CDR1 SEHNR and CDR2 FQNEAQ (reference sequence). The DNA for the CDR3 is TGTGCCAGCAGCCGAAGGAGCTCCTACGAGCAGTACTTC. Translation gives CASSRRSSYEQYF.

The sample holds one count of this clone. In DNA, the CDR3 is TGTGCCAGCAGTAAGAACCGGGACAGGGGGAACACTGAAGCTTTCTTT. It encodes CASSKNRDRGNTEAFF. This chain connects TRBV7-9 to TRBJ1-1, with 10 bases that match TRBD1. The CDR3 is 16 amino acids. CDR1 is SEHNR, CDR2 FQNEAQ, per germline (reference sequence). The V and J ends lost 6 bases and 1 base, in that order; junction bases with no gene match: 8.

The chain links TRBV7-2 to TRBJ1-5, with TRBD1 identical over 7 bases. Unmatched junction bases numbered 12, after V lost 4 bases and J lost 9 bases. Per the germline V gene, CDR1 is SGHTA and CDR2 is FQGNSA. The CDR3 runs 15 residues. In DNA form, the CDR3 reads TGTGCCAGCAGCTCCCCGGAGAGTAGGGGGCTGCCCCAGCATTTT. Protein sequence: CASSSPESRGLPQHF.

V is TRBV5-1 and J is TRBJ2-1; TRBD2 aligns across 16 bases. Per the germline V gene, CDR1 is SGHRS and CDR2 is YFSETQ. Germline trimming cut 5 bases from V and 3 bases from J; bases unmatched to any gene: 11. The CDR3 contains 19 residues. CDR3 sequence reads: CASSPGLAGGGPHYNEQFF. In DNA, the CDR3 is TGCGCCAGCAGTCCGGGACTAGCGGGAGGGGGGCCTCACTACAATGAGCAGTTCTTC.

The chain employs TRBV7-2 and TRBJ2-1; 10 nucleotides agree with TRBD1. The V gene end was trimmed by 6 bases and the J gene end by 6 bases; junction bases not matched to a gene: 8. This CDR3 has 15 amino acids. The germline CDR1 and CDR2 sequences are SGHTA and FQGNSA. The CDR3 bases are TGTGCCAGCAGTCAGGACAGGGGGTTTGGCAATGAGCAGTTCTTC. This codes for CASSQDRGFGNEQFF.

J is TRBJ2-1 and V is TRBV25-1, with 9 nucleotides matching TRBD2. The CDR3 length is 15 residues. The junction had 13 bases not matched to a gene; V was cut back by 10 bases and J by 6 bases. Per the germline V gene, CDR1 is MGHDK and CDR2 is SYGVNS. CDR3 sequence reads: CATLSAGGWGNEQFF. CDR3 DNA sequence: TGTGCCACCCTATCTGCGGGAGGGTGGGGCAATGAGCAGTTCTTC.

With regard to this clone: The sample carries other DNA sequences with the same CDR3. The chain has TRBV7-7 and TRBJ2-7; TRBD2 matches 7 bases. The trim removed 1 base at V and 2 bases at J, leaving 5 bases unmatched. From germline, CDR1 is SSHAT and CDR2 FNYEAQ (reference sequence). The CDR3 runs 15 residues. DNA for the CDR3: TGTGCCAGCAGCTTAGGAGCGGGGCCTACCTACGAGCAGTACTTC. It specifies CASSLGAGPTYEQYF.

CDR3 loop: CASSKQSLYEQYF. DNA for the CDR3: TGTGCCAGCAGTAAACAGAGTCTCTACGAGCAGTACTTC. The chain combines TRBV6-6 with TRBJ2-7, with D unclear. Trimming took 5 bases from V and 3 from J, leaving 11 bases between them. Germline assignment: CDR1 MNHNY and CDR2 SVGAGI (reference sequence). The CDR3 has 13 residues.

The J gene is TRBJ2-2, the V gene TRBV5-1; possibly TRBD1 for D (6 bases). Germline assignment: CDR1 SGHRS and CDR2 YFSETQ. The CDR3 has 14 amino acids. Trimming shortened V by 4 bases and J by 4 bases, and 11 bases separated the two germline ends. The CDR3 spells CASSIQGFTGELFF. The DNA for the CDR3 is TGCGCCAGCAGCATACAGGGTTTCACCGGGGAGCTGTTTTTT.

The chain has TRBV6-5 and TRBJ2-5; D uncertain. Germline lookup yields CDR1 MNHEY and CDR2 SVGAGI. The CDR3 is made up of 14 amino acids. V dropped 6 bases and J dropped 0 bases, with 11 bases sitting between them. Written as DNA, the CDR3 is TGTGCCAGCAGAAAAACCCAGTACCAAGAGACCCAGTACTTC. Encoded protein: CASRKTQYQETQYF.

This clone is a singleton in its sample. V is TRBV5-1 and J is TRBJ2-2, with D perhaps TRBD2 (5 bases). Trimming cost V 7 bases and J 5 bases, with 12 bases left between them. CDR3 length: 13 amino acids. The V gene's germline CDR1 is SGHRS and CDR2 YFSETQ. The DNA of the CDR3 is TGCGCCAGCGGACTTTACCAAACCGGGGAGCTGTTTTTT. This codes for CASGLYQTGELFF.

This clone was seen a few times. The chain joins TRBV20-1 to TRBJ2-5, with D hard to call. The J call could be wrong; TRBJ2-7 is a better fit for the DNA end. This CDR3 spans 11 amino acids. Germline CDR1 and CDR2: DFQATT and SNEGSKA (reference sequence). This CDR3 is CSARLDYEQYF. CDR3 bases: TGCAGTGCTAGGCTAGATTACGAGCAGTACTTC.

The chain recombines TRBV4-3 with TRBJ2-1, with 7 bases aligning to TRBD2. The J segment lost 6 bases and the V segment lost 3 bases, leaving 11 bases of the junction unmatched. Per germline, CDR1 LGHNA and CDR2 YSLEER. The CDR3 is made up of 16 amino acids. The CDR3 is CASSQTGWEGSNEQFF. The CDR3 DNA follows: TGCGCCAGCAGCCAGACGGGTTGGGAGGGGTCCAATGAGCAGTTCTTC.

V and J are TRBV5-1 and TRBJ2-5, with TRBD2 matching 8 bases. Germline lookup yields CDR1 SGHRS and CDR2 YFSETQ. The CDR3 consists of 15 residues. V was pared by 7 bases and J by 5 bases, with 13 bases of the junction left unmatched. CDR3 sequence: CASRFGREISETQYF. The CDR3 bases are TGCGCCAGCCGTTTCGGGAGGGAAATAAGCGAGACCCAGTACTTC.